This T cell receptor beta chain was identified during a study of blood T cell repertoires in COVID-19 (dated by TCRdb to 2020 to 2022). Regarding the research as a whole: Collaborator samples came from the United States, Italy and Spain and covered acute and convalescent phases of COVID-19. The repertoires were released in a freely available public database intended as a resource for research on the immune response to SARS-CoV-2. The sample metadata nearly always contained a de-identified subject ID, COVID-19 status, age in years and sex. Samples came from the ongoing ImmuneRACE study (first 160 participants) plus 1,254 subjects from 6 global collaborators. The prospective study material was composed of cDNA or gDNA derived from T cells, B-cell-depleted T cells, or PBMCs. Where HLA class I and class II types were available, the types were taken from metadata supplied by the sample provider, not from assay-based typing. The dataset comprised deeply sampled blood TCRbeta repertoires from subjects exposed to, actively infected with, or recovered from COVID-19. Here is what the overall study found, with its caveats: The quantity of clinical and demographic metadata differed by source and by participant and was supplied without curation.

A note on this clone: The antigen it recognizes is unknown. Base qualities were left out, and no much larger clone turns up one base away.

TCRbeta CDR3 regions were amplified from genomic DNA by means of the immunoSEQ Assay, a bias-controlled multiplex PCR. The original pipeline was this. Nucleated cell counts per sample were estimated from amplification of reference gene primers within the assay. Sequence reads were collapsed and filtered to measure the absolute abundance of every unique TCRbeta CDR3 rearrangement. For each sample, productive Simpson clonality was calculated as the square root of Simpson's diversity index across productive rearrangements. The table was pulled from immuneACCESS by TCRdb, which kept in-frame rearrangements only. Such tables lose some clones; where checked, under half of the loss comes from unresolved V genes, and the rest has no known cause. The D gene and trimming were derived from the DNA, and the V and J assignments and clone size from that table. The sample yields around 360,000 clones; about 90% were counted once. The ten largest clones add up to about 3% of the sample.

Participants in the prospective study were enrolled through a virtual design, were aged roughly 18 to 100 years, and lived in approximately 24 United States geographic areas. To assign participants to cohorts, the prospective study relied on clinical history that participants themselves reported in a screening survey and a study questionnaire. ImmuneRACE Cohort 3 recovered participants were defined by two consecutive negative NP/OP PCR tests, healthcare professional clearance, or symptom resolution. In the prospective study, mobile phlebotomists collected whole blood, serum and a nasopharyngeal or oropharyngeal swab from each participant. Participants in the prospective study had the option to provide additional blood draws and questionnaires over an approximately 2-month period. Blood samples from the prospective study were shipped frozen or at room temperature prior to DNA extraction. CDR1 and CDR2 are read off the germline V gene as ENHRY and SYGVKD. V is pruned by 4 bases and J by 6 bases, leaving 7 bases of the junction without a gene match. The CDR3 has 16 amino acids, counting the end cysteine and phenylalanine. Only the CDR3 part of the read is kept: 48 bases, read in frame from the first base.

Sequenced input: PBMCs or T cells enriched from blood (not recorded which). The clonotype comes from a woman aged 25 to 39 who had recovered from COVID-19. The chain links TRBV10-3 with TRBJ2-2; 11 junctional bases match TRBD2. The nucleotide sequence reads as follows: TGTGCCATCAGTGGTAGCGGGAGGGAGAGGCCCGGGGAGCTGTTTTTT. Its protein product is CAISGSGRERPGELFF.